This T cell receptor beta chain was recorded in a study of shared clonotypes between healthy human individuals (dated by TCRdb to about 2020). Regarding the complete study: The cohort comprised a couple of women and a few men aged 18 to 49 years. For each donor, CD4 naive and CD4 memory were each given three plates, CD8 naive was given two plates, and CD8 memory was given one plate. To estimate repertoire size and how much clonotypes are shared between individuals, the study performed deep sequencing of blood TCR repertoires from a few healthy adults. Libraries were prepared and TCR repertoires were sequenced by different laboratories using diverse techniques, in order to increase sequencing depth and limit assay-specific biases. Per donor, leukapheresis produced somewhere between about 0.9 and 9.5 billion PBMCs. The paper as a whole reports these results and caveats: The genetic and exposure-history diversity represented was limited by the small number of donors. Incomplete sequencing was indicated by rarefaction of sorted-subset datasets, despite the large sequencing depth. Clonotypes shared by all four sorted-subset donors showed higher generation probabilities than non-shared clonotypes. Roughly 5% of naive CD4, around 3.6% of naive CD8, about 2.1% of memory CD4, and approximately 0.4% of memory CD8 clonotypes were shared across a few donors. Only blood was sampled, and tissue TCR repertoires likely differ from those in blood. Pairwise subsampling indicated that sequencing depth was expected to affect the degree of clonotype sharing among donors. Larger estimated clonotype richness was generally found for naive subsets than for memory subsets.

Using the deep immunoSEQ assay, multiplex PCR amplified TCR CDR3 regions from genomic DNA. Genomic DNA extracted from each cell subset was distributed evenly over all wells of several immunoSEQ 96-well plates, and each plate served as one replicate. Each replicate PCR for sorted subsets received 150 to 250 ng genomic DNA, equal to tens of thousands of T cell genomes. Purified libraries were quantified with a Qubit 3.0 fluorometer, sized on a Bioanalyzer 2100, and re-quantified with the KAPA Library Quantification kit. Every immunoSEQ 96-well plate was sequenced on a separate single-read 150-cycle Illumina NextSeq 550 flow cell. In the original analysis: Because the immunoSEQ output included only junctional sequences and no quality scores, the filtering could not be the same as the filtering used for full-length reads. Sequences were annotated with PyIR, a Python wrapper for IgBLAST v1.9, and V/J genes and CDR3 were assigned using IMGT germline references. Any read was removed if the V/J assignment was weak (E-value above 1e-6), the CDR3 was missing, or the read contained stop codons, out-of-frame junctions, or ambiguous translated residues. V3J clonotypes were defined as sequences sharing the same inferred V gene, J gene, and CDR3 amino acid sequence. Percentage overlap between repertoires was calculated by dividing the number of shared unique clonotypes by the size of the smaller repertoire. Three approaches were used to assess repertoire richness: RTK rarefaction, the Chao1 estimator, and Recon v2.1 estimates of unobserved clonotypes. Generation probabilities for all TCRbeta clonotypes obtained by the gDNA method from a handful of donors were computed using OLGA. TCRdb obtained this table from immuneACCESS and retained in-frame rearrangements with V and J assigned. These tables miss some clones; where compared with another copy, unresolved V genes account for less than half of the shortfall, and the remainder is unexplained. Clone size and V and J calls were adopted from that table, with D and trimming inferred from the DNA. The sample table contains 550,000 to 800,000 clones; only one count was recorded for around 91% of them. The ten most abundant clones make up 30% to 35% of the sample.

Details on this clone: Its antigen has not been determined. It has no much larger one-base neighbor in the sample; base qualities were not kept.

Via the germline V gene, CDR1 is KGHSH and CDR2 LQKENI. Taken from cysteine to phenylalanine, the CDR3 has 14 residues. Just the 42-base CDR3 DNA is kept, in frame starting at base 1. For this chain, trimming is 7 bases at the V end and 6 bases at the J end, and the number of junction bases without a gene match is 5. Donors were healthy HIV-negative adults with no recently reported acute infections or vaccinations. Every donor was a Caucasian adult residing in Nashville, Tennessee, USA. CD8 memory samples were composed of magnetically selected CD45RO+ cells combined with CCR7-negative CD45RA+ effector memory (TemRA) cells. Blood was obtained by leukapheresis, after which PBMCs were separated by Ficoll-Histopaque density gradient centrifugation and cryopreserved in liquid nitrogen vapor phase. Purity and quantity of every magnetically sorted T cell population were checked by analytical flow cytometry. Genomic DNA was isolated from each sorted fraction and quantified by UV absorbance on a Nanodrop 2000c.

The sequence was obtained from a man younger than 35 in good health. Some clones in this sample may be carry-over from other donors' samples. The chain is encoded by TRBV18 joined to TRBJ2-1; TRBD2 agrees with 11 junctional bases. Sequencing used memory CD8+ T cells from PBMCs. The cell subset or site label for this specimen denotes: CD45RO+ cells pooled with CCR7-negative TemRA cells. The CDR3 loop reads CASLVAGGPNEQFF. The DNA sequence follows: TGTGCCAGCTTAGTAGCGGGAGGGCCCAATGAGCAGTTCTTC.